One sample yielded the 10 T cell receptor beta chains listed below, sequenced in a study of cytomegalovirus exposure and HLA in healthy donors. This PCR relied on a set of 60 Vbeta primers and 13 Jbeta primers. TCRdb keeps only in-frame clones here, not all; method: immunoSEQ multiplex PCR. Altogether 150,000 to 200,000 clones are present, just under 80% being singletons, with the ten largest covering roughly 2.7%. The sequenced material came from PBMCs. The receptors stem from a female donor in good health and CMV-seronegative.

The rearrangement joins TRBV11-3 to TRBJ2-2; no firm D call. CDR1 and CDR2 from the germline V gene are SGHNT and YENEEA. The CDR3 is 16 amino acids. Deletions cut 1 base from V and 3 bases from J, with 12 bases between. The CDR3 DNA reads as TGTGCCAGCAGCTTAGCTGACTTTCGAGACACCGGGGAGCTGTTTTTT. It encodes CASSLADFRDTGELFF.

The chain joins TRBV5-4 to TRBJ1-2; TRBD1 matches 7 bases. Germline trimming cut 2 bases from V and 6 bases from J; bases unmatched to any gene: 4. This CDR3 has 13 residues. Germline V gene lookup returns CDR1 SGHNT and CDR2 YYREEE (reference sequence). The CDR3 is CASSLPGGNGYTF. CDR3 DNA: TGTGCCAGCAGCTTACCAGGGGGGAATGGCTACACCTTC.

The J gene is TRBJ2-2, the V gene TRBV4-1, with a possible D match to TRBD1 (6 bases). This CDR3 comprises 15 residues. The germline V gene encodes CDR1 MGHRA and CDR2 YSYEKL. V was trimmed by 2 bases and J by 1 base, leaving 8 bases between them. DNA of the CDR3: TGCGCCAGCAGCCAACGGACAGAGAACACCGGGGAGCTGTTTTTT. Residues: CASSQRTENTGELFF.

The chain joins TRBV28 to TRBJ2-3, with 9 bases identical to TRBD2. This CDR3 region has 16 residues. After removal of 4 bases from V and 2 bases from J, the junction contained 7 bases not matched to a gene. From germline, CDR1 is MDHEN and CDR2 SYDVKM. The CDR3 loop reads CASSSASGTPTDTQYF. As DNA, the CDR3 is TGTGCCAGCAGTTCGGCTAGCGGGACTCCCACAGATACGCAGTATTTT.

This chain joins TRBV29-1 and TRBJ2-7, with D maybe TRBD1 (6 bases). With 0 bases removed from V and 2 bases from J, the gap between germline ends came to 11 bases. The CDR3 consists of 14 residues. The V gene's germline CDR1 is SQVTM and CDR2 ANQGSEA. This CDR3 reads CSVEDRRGTYEQYF. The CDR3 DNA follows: TGCAGCGTTGAAGACCGCAGGGGCACCTACGAGCAGTACTTC.

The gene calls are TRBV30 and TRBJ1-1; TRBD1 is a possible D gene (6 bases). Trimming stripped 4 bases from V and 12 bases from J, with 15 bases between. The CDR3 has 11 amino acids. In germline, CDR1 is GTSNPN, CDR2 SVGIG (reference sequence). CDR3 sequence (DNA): TGTGCCTGGAATGCCCAGGGGATAACTTTCTTT. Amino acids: CAWNAQGITFF.

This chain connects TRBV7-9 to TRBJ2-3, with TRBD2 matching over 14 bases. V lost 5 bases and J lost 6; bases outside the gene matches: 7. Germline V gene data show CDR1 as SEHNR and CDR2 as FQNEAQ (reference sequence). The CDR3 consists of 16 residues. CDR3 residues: CASSPGLAGGPDTQYF. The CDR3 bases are TGTGCCAGCAGCCCAGGACTAGCGGGGGGTCCGGATACGCAGTATTTT.

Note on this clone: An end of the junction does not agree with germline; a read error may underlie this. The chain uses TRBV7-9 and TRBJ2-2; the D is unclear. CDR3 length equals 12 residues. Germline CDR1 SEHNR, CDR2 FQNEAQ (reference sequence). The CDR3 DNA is TGTTCCAGCAGCCGGAACACCGGGGAGCTGTTTTTT. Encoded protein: CSSSRNTGELFF.

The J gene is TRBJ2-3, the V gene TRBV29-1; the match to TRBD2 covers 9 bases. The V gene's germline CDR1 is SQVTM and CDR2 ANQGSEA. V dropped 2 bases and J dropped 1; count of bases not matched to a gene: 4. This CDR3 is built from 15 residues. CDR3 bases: TGCAGCGTTGAAAAGCGGGGGGCGGGCACAGATACGCAGTATTTT. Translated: CSVEKRGAGTDTQYF.

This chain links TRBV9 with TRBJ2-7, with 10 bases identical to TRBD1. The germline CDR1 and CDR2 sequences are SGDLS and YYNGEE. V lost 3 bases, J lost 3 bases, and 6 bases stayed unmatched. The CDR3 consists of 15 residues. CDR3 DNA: TGTGCCAGCAGCGGCGGCCGGGACAGGGGCTACGAGCAGTACTTC. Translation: CASSGGRDRGYEQYF.